The 6 T cell receptor beta chains below come from one sample, sequenced in a study of blood T cells in healthy people across ages. Through a sample-barcoded 5' primer and a J-beta primer mix, a second PCR was run for roughly 6 to 12 cycles. TCRdb redid the calling of the 5' RACE reads with MiXCR, one entry per CDR3 protein. The repertoire holds 650,000 to 800,000 distinct CDR3 sequences, with 52% as singletons. The source material was blood. These receptors all stem from an elderly woman in good health.

V and J are TRBV6-5 and TRBJ1-3; possible D gene TRBD1, 6 bases. Per germline, CDR1 MNHEY and CDR2 SVGAGI. This CDR3 contains 15 residues. V was trimmed by 4 bases and J by 1 base, leaving 11 bases between them. The CDR3 region has the DNA TGTGCCAGCAGTTCCGACAGGATTTCTGGAAACACCATATATTTT. Encoded protein: CASSSDRISGNTIYF.

V and J are TRBV10-3 and TRBJ2-5; 8 bases line up with TRBD1. The CDR3 runs 14 residues. The germline gives CDR1 ENHRY, CDR2 SYGVKD. V gave up 5 bases and J gave up 4 bases; unmatched junction bases: 6. Here the CDR3 reads CAISSQGAGETQYF. CDR3 in DNA: TGTGCCATCAGTTCCCAGGGGGCTGGAGAGACCCAGTACTTC.

This chain uses TRBV4-2 with TRBJ2-7; either TRBD1 or TRBD2 may fit D (5 bases each). Deletions cut 0 bases from V and 1 base from J, with 16 bases between. This CDR3 contains 17 residues. Per germline, CDR1 LGHNA and CDR2 YNFKEQ. DNA for the CDR3: TGTGCCAGCAGCCAAGATGTTTTCCGAGGGGAATCCTACGAGCAGTACTTC. This gives the protein CASSQDVFRGESYEQYF.

In this sample, this clonotype turned up many times. This rearrangement joins TRBV28 to TRBJ2-6; D is perhaps TRBD1 (6 bases). V gave up 4 bases and J gave up 9 bases, with 16 bases separating them. The CDR3 sequence is 15 residues long. Germline V CDR1 and CDR2: MDHEN, SYDVKM. CDR3 bases: TGTGCCAGCAGTTCACAGGGTCACCTTATCAACGTCCTGACTTTC. Translated, it gives CASSSQGHLINVLTF. Supplemented by reference TRBV28 and TRBJ2-6, the full variable domain reads DVKVTQSSRYLVKRTGEKVFLECVQDMDHENMFWYRQDPGLGLRLIYFSYDVKMKEKGDIPEGYSVSREKKERFSLILESASTNQTSMYLCASSSQGHLINVLTFGAGSRLTVL.

About this clonotype: The junction departs from the called germline gene at one end, perhaps through a read error. V and J are TRBV29-1 and TRBJ2-7; D not resolved. Germline CDR1 is SQVTM and CDR2 is ANQGSEA. The CDR3 is 11 residues long. The CDR3 spells CCVAQNYEQYF. The CDR3 nucleotides read TGCTGCGTTGCGCAAAACTACGAGCAGTACTTC.

DNA for the CDR3: TGTGCCAGCAGCGCTCCCGGGACAGGTACCACAGATACGCAGTATTTT. Translating it yields CASSAPGTGTTDTQYF. The V gene is TRBV11-2, the J gene TRBJ2-3, with 8 bases fitting TRBD1. The length of the CDR3 is 16 residues. Per the germline V gene, CDR1 is SGHAT and CDR2 is FQNNGV. V lost 5 bases, J lost 2 bases, and 9 bases stayed unmatched.